This TCR beta chain comes out of a study of T-cell reconstitution after alpha-beta-depleted transplantation in children. Unique molecular identifiers were incorporated into the prepared TCRbeta library. TCRdb redid the calling of the PCR reads with MiXCR, one entry per CDR3 protein. The sample lists about 610,000 distinct CDR3 sequences, 10% to 13% occurring once. This clonotype has at least ten counts. The TCR was taken from a human donor who donated a stem cell graft to a child with acute myeloid leukemia. The sample in question was PBMCs from the stem cell graft donor, obtained from the stem cell graft.

In DNA, the CDR3 is TGTGCCAGCAGTTTAACCACTAGCGGGAGTTCTCAAGAGACCCAGTACTTC. It translates to CASSLTTSGSSQETQYF. The chain employs TRBV12-3 or TRBV12-4 and TRBJ2-5, with 11 bases that match TRBD2. This CDR3 is built from 17 residues. The junction had 7 bases not matched to a gene; V was cut back by 2 bases and J by 2 bases.